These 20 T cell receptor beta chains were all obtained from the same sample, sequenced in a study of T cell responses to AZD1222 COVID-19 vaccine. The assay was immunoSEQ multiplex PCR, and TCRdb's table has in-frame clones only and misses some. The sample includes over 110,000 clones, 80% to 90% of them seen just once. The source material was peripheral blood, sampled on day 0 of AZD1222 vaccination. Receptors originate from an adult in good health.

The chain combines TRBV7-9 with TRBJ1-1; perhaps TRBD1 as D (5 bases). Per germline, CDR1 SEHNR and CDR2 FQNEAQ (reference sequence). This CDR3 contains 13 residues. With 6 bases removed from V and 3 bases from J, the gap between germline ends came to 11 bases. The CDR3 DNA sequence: TGTGCCAGCAGGGGGCAGGGAGACACTGAAGCTTTCTTT. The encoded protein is CASRGQGDTEAFF. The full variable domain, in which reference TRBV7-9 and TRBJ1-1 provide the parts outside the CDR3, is DTGVSQNPRHKITKRGQNVTFRCDPISEHNRLYWYRQTLGQGPEFLTYFQNEAQLEKSRLLSDRFSAERPKGSFSTLEIQRTEQGDSAMYLCASRGQGDTEAFFGQGTRLTVV.

CDR3 protein: CASNLGVLGAFF. CDR3 sequence (DNA): TGTGCCAGCAACCTGGGGGTGTTAGGAGCTTTCTTT. The gene calls are TRBV12-3 or TRBV12-4 and TRBJ1-1; possible D gene TRBD1, 5 bases. V lost 7 bases and J 10 bases, leaving 16 bases between the germline ends. This CDR3 comprises 12 residues.

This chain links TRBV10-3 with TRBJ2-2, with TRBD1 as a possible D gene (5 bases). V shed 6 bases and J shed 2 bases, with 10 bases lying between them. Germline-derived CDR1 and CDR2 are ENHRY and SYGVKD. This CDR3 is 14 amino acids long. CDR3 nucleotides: TGTGCCATCAGCGAGACAGATAACACCGGGGAGCTGTTTTTT. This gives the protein CAISETDNTGELFF.

CDR3 in DNA: TGCGCCAGCAGCCAAGCGGGACAGGATGTTGGCTACACCTTC. It is translated as CASSQAGQDVGYTF. The rearrangement uses TRBV4-1 and TRBJ1-2; the match to TRBD1 covers 8 bases. The V gene's germline CDR1 is MGHRA and CDR2 YSYEKL. J lost 7 bases, V lost 1 base, and 5 bases had no gene match. The CDR3 is 14 amino acids.

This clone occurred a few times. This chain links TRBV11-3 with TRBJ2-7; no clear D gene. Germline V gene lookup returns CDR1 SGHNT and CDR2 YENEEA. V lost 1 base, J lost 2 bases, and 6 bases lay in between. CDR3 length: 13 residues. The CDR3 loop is CASSLGGTYEQYF. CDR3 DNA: TGTGCCAGCAGCTTAGGGGGAACCTACGAGCAGTACTTC.

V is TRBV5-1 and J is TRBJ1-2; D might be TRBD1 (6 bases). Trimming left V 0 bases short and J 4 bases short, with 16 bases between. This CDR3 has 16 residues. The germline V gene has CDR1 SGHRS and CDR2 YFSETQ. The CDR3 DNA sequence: TGCGCCAGCAGCTTGGGTCCAACGACAGGCCTCTATGGCTACACCTTC. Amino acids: CASSLGPTTGLYGYTF.

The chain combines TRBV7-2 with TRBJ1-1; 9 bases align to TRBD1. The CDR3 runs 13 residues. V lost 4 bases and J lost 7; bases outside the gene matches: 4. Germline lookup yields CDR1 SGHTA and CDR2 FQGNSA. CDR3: CASSSGTGIEAFF. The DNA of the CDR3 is TGTGCCAGCAGCTCCGGGACAGGGATTGAAGCTTTCTTT.

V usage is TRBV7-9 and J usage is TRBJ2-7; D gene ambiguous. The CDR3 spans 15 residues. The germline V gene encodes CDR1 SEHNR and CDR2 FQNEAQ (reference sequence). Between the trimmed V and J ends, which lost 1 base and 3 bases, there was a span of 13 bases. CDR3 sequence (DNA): TGTGCCAGCAGCTTAGGTGAACCGCCACTCTACGAGCAGTACTTC. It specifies CASSLGEPPLYEQYF. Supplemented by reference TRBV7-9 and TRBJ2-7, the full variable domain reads DTGVSQNPRHKITKRGQNVTFRCDPISEHNRLYWYRQTLGQGPEFLTYFQNEAQLEKSRLLSDRFSAERPKGSFSTLEIQRTEQGDSAMYLCASSLGEPPLYEQYFGPGTRLTVT.

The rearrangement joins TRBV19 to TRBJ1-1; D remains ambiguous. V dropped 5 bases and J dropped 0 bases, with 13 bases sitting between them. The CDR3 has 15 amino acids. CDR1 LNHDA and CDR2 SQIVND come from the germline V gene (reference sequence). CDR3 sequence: CASSSRRGLNTEAFF. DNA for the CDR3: TGTGCCAGTAGTTCCCGGAGAGGATTGAACACTGAAGCTTTCTTT.

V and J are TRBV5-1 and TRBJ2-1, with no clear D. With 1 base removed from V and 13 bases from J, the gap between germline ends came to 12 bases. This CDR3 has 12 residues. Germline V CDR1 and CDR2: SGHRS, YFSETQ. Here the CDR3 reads CASSLYLFSQFF. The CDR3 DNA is TGCGCCAGCAGCTTGTACCTTTTCTCCCAGTTCTTC.

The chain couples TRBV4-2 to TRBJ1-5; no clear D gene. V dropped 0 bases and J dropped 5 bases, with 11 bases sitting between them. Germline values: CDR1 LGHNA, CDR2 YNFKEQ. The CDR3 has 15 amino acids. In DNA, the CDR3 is TGTGCCAGCAGCCAAGATCACAGTGGACATCAGCCCCAGCATTTT. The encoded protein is CASSQDHSGHQPQHF.

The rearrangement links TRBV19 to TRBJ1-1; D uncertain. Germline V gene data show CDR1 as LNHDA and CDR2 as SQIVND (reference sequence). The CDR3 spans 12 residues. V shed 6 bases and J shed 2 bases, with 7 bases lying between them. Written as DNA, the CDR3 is TGTGCCAGTAGGGACCTTAACACTGAAGCTTTCTTT. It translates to CASRDLNTEAFF.

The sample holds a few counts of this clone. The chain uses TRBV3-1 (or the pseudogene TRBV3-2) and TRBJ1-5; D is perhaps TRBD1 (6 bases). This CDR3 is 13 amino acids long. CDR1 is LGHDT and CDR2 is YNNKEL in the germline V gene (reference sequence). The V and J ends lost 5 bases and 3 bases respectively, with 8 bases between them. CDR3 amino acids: CASSTGNNQPQHF. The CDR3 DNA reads TGTGCCAGCAGCACAGGGAACAATCAGCCCCAGCATTTT.

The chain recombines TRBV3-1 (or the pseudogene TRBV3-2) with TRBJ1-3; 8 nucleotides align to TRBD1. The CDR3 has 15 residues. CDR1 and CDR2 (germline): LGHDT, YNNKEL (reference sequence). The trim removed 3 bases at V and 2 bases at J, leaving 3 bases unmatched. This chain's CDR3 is CASSHWDRPGNTIYF. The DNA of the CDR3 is TGTGCCAGCAGCCACTGGGACAGGCCTGGAAACACCATATATTTT.

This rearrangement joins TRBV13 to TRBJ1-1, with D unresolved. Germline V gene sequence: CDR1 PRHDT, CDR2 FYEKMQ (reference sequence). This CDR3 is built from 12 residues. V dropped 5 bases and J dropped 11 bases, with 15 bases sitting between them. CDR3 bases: TGTGCCAGCAGCCTTGGGTGGGCAGGCGCTTTCTTT. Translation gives CASSLGWAGAFF.

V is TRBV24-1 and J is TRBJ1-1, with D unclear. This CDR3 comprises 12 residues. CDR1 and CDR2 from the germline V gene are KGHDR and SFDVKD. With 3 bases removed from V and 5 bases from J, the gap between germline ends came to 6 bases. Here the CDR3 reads CATSDGETEAFF. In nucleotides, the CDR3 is TGTGCCACCAGTGATGGTGAGACTGAAGCTTTCTTT.

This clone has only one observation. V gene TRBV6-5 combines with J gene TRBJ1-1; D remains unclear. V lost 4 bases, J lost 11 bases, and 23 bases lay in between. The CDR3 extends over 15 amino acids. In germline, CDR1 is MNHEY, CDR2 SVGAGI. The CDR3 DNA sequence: TGTGCCAGCAGTTCACGCTCTGCTGGGTCCGCGGGGGCTTTCTTT. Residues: CASSSRSAGSAGAFF.

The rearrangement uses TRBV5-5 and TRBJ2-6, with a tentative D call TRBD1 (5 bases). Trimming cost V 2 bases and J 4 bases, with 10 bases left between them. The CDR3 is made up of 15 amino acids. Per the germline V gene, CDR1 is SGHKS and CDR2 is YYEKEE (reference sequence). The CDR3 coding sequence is TGTGCCAGCAGCTTCCAGGGATTGGGGGCCAACGTCCTGACTTTC. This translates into CASSFQGLGANVLTF.

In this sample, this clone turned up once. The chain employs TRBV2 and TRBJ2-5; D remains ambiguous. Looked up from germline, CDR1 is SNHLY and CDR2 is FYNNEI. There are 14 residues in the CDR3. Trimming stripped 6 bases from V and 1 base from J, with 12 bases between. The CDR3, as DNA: TGTGCCAGCAGCGAGTCGCACTCCCAAGAGACCCAGTACTTC. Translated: CASSESHSQETQYF.

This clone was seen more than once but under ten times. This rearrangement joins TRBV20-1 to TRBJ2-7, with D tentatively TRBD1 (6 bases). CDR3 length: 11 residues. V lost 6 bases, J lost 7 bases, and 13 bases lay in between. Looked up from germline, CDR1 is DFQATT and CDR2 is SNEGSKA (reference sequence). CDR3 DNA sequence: TGCAGTGCGGCAGCAGGGGAAGAGCAGTACTTC. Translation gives CSAAAGEEQYF.